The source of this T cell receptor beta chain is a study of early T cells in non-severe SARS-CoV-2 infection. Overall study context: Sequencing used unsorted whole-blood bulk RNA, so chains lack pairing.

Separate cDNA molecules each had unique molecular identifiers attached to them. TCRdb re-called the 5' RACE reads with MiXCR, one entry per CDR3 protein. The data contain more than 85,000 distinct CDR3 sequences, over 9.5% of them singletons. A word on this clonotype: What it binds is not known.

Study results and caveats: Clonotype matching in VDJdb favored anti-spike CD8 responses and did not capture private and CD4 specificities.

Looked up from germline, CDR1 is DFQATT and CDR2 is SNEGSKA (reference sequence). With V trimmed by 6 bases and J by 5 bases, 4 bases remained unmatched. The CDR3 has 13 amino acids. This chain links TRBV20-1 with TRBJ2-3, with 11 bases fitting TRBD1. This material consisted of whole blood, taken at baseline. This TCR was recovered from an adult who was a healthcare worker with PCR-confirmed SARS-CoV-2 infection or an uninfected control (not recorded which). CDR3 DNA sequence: TGCAGTGCCGCCGGGACAGGGGGAGATACGCAGTATTTT. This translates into CSAAGTGGDTQYF.